Below, 23 T cell receptor beta chains from the same sample are listed, as sequenced in a study of regulatory T cells in long-lasting Graves disease (dated by TCRdb to the early 2020s). In light of the paper, this sample's time point label describes: persistent/refractory GD, antithyroid drugs over 5 years with positive TRAb. For both TCR sequencing and RNA sequencing, RNA was extracted from PBMCs using TRIzol. Receptor amplification or capture employed multiplex PCR. Sequenced on an Illumina HiSeq 4000. TCR beta libraries were built with iRepertoire HTBI primers and Arm-PCR amplification of CDR3 regions. TCRdb cleaned the public reads at Q25 with fastp, built clones with MiXCR and kept in-frame beta chains. Under each unique CDR3 protein, matching rows form one entry showing the most common genes and DNA. In all, the sample holds 450,000 or so distinct CDR3 sequences, and under 25% of those were seen once. The ten largest clones take up 10% to 15% of the sample.

This specimen consisted of peripheral blood mononuclear cells (PBMCs), obtained when the disease was refractory, from a patient treated with antithyroid drugs. These receptors originate from a female donor with Graves disease.

This clonotype has a count of ten or more. The genes are TRBV29-1 and TRBJ1-2; the D gene is possibly TRBD1 (6 bases). Germline CDR1 reads SQVTM; CDR2 reads ANQGSEA. The CDR3 consists of 12 residues. V shed 4 bases and J shed 7 bases, with 13 bases lying between them. The CDR3 nucleotides read TGCAGCGTTGTGGGGGGCGCGGTTGGCTACACCTTC. Amino acid sequence: CSVVGGAVGYTF.

This clonotype was observed a handful of times. This chain links TRBV5-4 with TRBJ2-5, with D possibly being TRBD2 (5 bases). Trimming took 4 bases from V and 4 from J, leaving 11 bases between them. Germline CDR1 and CDR2: SGHNT and YYREEE (reference sequence). CDR3 length equals 13 residues. The CDR3 loop reads CASSVPGRETQYF. The CDR3 region has the DNA TGTGCCAGCAGCGTACCTGGGAGAGAGACCCAGTACTTC.

This clonotype showed up many times. This chain joins TRBV2 and TRBJ2-5; D might be TRBD1 or TRBD2, each matching 5 bases. This CDR3 contains 14 residues. The germline V and J ends were trimmed by 10 bases and 0 bases, with 15 bases remaining between them. Germline CDR1 is SNHLY and CDR2 is FYNNEI. CDR3 bases: TGTGCCACCGCTCGAGGGACCAACCAAGAGACCCAGTACTTC. Translation: CATARGTNQETQYF.

In its sample, this clonotype was seen many times. This rearrangement joins TRBV12-3 or TRBV12-4 to TRBJ2-2; TRBD1 might be the D (6 bases). Trimming cost V 2 bases and J 3 bases, with 10 bases left between them. The CDR3 covers 15 residues. In DNA, the CDR3 is TGTGCCAGCAGTTTACGAGGGGGATACACCGGGGAGCTGTTTTTT. The encoded protein is CASSLRGGYTGELFF.

This clonotype turned up a few times. The chain recombines TRBV5-1 with TRBJ2-7, with TRBD2 matching 9 bases. Germline CDR1 and CDR2: SGHRS and YFSETQ. J lost 0 bases, V lost 1 base, and 8 bases had no gene match. The CDR3 is 17 amino acids. The CDR3 DNA sequence: TGCGCCAGCAGCTTGTCTTCTAGGACTAGCGTCTCCTACGAGCAGTACTTC. It translates to CASSLSSRTSVSYEQYF.

This clonotype has only a few counts. This sequence joins TRBV9 and TRBJ2-5, with a weak D call TRBD1 (6 bases). Trimming removed 3 bases at V and 2 bases at J, with 11 bases between. CDR1 is SGDLS, CDR2 YYNGEE, per germline. This CDR3 has 14 amino acids. The chain's CDR3 is CASSESGAQETQYF. CDR3 nucleotides: TGTGCCAGCAGCGAATCAGGGGCACAAGAGACCCAGTACTTC.

Of note for this clonotype: A read error is the likely source, as a far larger clone sits one nucleotide away. A read error is likely, as this CDR3 ends without the conserved phenylalanine or tryptophan. This chain connects TRBV12-3 or TRBV12-4 to TRBJ2-7; no reliable D call. The CDR3 totals 15 residues. The germline V and J ends were trimmed by 5 bases and 0 bases, with 14 bases remaining between them. CDR3 in DNA: TGTGCCAGCAGTGACCTCTCCAAAAGCTCCTACGAGCAGTACTCC. It codes for CASSDLSKSSYEQYS.

To note about this clonotype: Given a much more abundant clone one base away, this may be a read error. The V and J genes are TRBV12-5 and TRBJ1-5; D is uncertain. CDR1 LGHNT and CDR2 FRNRAP come from the germline V gene. The CDR3 covers 15 residues. The CDR3 DNA follows: TGTGCTAGTGCCCCGTTCACCCTAGGCAATCAGCCCCAGCAATTT. It translates to CASAPFTLGNQPQQF.

The V call is TRBV9, the J call TRBJ1-6, with 7 bases fitting TRBD1. V lost 3 bases to trimming and J lost 10 bases; unmatched junction nucleotides: 7. CDR1 is SGDLS, CDR2 YYNGEE, per germline. The CDR3 is 14 amino acids. The CDR3 DNA is TGTGCCAGCAGCGAGACAGGGATTCGGTCACCCCTCCACTTT. It yields the protein CASSETGIRSPLHF.

The J gene is TRBJ2-1, the V gene TRBV3-1; the match to TRBD1 covers 10 bases. V was pared by 6 bases and J by 0 bases, with 2 bases of the junction left unmatched. Germline V gene lookup returns CDR1 LGHDT and CDR2 YNNKEL (reference sequence). The CDR3 extends over 15 amino acids. As DNA, the CDR3 is TGTGCCAGCAGGGGACAGGGGCGCTCCTACAATGAGCAGTTCTTC. It codes for CASRGQGRSYNEQFF.

This clonotype was observed at least ten times. V usage is TRBV28 and J usage is TRBJ2-5; 7 nucleotides line up with TRBD2. The germline V gene encodes CDR1 MDHEN and CDR2 SYDVKM. Trimming at V came to 6 bases and at J to 0 bases, leaving 4 bases not matched to a gene. The CDR3 covers 14 residues. CDR3 sequence (DNA): TGTGCCAGCAGCCCGAGCGGGAACCAAGAGACCCAGTACTTC. It specifies CASSPSGNQETQYF.

J is TRBJ2-5 and V is TRBV10-3, with 8 bases fitting TRBD1. Germline CDR1 reads ENHRY; CDR2 reads SYGVKD. V shed 5 bases and J 3 bases; nucleotides not matched to a gene: 5. This CDR3 comprises 14 residues. The CDR3 region is CAISTSGGEETQYF. The CDR3 DNA reads TGTGCCATCAGTACCTCAGGGGGCGAAGAGACCCAGTACTTC.

The chain is built from TRBV28 and TRBJ1-6; D gene uncertain. CDR1 is MDHEN, CDR2 SYDVKM, per germline. The V end was cut by 2 bases, the J end by 5 bases, with 13 bases between. CDR3 length: 16 residues. In DNA form, the CDR3 reads TGTGCCAGCAGTTTAATCCAGGAGTGTAATAATTCACCCCTCCACTTT. Its protein is CASSLIQECNNSPLHF.

There are many counts of this clonotype. The gene calls are TRBV28 and TRBJ1-2, with a possible D match to TRBD1 (6 bases). Germline V gene lookup returns CDR1 MDHEN and CDR2 SYDVKM. This CDR3 is built from 15 residues. The ends were cut back, 3 bases at V and 3 bases at J, with 14 bases in the middle. The CDR3 DNA is TGTGCCAGCAGTTTTTCGGGGGGCTGGGACTATGGCTACACCTTC. This sequence encodes CASSFSGGWDYGYTF.

This clonotype was found many times. The rearrangement uses TRBV3-1 and TRBJ1-2; D gene uncertain. The CDR3 runs to 13 residues. V was cut by 1 base and J by 5 bases, with 8 bases left in between. Germline CDR1 reads LGHDT; CDR2 reads YNNKEL (reference sequence). The CDR3 nucleotides are TGTGCCAGCAGCCAAGGAAGAGATTATGGCTACACCTTC. Encoded protein: CASSQGRDYGYTF.

A remark on this clonotype: The final CDR3 position lacks the conserved phenylalanine or tryptophan, pointing to a likely read error. As DNA, the CDR3 is TGTGCCAGCAGTTTAGGGACAGGGTATGGCGCTGAAGCTTTCCTT. It encodes CASSLGTGYGAEAFL. The gene calls are TRBV28 and TRBJ1-1; 9 positions agree with TRBD1. Germline CDR1 and CDR2: MDHEN and SYDVKM. The CDR3 totals 15 residues. The J segment lost 6 bases and the V segment lost 2 bases, leaving 7 bases of the junction unmatched.

The chain joins TRBV19 to TRBJ1-5; D is unresolved. This CDR3 is 13 amino acids long. Germline CDR1 and CDR2: LNHDA and SQIVND (reference sequence). Deletions cut 2 bases from V and 4 bases from J, with 6 bases between. This CDR3 reads CASSIQINQPQHF. The CDR3 nucleotides read TGTGCCAGTAGTATACAGATTAATCAGCCCCAGCATTTT.

This clonotype was seen ten or more times. This chain links TRBV7-2 with TRBJ1-4; the D gene is possibly TRBD1 (6 bases). The V end lost 6 bases, the J end lost 12 bases, and 20 bases lay between the germline ends. Germline V gene data show CDR1 as SGHTA and CDR2 as FQGNSA. CDR3 size: 14 residues. CDR3 nucleotide sequence: TGTGCCAGCAGGCCCGGGACACGGTCTGTTGAACTGTTTTTT. This translates into CASRPGTRSVELFF.

This clonotype turned up a few times. This chain connects TRBV9 to TRBJ1-1; D perhaps matches TRBD1 (5 bases). Trimming took off 4 bases at V and 6 bases at J, with 13 bases between the two ends. The CDR3 length is 13 residues. Germline V gene data show CDR1 as SGDLS and CDR2 as YYNGEE. The CDR3, as DNA: TGTGCCAGCAGCCCCGTCCGGGGGGCTGAAGCTTTCTTT. Amino acids: CASSPVRGAEAFF.

In this sample, this clonotype turned up a few times. The rearrangement joins TRBV12-3 or TRBV12-4 to TRBJ1-3, with D possibly being TRBD1 (5 bases). V gave up 6 bases and J gave up 2 bases, with 20 bases separating them. CDR3 size: 17 residues. The CDR3 here is CASSLVGGTRPGNTIYF. The CDR3 nucleotides read TGTGCCAGCAGCTTGGTTGGGGGAACCCGCCCTGGAAACACCATATATTTT.

The table lists this clonotype with many counts. J is TRBJ2-7 and V is TRBV12-3 or TRBV12-4, with a possible D match to TRBD1 (5 bases). CDR3 length: 16 amino acids. The germline V and J ends were trimmed by 2 bases and 6 bases, with 20 bases remaining between them. DNA of the CDR3: TGTGCCAGCAGTTTACCAGGGATGTGGGGTTCGGGCGAGCAGTACTTC. It is translated as CASSLPGMWGSGEQYF.

V and J are TRBV28 and TRBJ1-1; 7 bases line up with TRBD1. From germline, CDR1 is MDHEN and CDR2 SYDVKM. The V segment lost 4 bases and the J segment 11 bases; nucleotides outside the gene matches: 10. CDR3 length: 13 amino acids. CDR3 sequence: CASSSDRPRGAFF. As DNA, the CDR3 is TGTGCCAGCAGTTCGGACAGGCCCCGCGGGGCTTTCTTT.

This clonotype was seen many times. The chain recombines TRBV7-9 with TRBJ2-7; TRBD2 matches at 7 bases. The CDR3 consists of 15 residues. The V and J ends lost 2 bases and 1 base, in that order; junction bases with no gene match: 5. Germline CDR1 and CDR2: SEHNR and FQNEAQ (reference sequence). CDR3: CASSLSSGNSYEQYF. The CDR3 DNA sequence: TGTGCCAGCAGCTTATCTAGCGGAAATTCCTACGAGCAGTACTTC.